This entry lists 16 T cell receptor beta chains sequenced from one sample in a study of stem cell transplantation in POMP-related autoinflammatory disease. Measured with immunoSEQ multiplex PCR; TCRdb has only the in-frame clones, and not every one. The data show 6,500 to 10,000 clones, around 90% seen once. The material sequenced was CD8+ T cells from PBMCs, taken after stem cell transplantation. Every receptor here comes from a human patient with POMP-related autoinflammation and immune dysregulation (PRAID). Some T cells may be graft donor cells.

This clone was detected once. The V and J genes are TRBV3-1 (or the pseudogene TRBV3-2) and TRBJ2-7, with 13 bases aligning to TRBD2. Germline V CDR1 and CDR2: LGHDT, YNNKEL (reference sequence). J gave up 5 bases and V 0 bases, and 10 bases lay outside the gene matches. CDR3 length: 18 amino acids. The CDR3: CASSQDWDSLAGGDEQYF. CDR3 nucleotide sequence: TGTGCCAGCAGCCAAGATTGGGACTCACTAGCGGGAGGGGACGAGCAGTACTTC.

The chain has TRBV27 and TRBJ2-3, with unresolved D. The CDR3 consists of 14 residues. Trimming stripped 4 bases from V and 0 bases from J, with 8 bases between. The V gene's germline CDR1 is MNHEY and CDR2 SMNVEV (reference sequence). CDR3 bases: TGTGCCAGCAGTTGGGCACTTAGCACAGATACGCAGTATTTT. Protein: CASSWALSTDTQYF.

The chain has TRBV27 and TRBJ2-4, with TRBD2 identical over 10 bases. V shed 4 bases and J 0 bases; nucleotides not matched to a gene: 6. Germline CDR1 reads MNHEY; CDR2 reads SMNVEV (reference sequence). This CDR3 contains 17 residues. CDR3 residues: CASSSRLAGLAKNIQYF. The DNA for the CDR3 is TGTGCCAGCAGTTCGAGACTAGCGGGTCTAGCCAAAAACATTCAGTACTTC.

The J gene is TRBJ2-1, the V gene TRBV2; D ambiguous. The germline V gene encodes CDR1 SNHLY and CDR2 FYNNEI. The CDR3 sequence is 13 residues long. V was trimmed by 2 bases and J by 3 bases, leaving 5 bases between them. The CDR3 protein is CASSERHYNEQFF. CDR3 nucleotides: TGTGCCAGCAGTGAAAGACACTACAATGAGCAGTTCTTC. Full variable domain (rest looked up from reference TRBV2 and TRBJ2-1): EPEVTQTPSHQVTQMGQEVILRCVPISNHLYFYWYRQILGQKVEFLVSFYNNEISEKSEIFDDQFSVERPDGSNFTLKIRSTKLEDSAMYFCASSERHYNEQFFGPGTRLTVL.

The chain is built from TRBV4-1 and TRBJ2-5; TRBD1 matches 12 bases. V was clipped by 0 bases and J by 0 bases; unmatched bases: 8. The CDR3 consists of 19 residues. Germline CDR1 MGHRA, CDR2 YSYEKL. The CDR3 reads CASSQEGGQGADDQETQYF. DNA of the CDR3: TGCGCCAGCAGCCAAGAAGGGGGACAGGGGGCTGACGACCAAGAGACCCAGTACTTC.

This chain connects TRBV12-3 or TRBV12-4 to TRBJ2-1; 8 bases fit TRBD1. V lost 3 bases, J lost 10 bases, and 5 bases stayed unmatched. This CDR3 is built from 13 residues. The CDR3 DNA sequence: TGTGCCAGCAGTTTGGACAGGGCGGGGGAGCAGTTCTTC. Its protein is CASSLDRAGEQFF.

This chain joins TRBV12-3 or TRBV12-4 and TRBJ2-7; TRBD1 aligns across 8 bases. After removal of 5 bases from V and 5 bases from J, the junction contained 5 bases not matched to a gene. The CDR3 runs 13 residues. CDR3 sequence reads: CASSRGQDDEQYV. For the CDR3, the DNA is TGTGCCAGCAGTAGGGGACAGGACGACGAGCAGTACGTC.

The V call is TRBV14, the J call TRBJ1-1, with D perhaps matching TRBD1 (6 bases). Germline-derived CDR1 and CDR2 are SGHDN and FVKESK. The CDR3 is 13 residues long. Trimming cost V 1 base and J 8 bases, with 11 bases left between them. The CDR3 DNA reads TGTGCCAGCAGCCAAGGGAGGGGGAAAGAAGCTTTCTTT. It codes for CASSQGRGKEAFF.

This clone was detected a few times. This chain's CDR3 is CASSPWLNTEAFF. In nucleotides, the CDR3 is TGTGCCAGCAGCCCCTGGCTCAACACTGAAGCTTTCTTT. The chain carries TRBV4-2 and TRBJ1-1; D unclear. The CDR3 loop spans 13 amino acids. Germline V CDR1 and CDR2: LGHNA, YNFKEQ. Between the trimmed V and J ends, which lost 4 bases and 2 bases, there was a span of 8 bases.

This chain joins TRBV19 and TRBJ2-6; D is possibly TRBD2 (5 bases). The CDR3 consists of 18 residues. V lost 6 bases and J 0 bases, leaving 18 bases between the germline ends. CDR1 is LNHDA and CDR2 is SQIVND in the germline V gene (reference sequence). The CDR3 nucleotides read TGTGCCAGTAGCCTGGCGAGGGCAGCAGACTCTGGGGCCAACGTCCTGACTTTC. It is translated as CASSLARAADSGANVLTF.

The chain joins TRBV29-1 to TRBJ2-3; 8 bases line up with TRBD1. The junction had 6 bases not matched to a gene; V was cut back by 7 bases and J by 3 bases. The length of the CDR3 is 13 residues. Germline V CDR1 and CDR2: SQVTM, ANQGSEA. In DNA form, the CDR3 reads TGCAGCGCCCGACAGGGGAGGACAGATACGCAGTATTTT. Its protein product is CSARQGRTDTQYF.

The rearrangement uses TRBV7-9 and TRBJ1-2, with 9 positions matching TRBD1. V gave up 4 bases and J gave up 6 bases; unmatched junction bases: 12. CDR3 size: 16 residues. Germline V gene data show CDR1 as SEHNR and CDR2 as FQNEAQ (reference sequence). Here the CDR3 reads CASSSLTGTGFDGYTF. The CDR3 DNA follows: TGTGCCAGCAGCTCATTAACCGGGACAGGGTTTGATGGCTACACCTTC. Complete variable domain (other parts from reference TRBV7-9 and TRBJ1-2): DTGVSQNPRHKITKRGQNVTFRCDPISEHNRLYWYRQTLGQGPEFLTYFQNEAQLEKSRLLSDRFSAERPKGSFSTLEIQRTEQGDSAMYLCASSSLTGTGFDGYTFGSGTRLTVV.

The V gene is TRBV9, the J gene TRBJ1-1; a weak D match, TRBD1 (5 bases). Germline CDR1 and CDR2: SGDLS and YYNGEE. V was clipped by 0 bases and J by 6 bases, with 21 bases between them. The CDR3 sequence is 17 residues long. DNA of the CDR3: TGTGCCAGCAGCGTAGTCTCCCACAGGTCGGGGTCTCCTGAAGCTTTCTTT. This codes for CASSVVSHRSGSPEAFF. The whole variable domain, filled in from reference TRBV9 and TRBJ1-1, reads DSGVTQTPKHLITATGQRVTLRCSPRSGDLSVYWYQQSLDQGLQFLIQYYNGEERAKGNILERFSAQQFPDLHSELNLSSLELGDSALYFCASSVVSHRSGSPEAFFGQGTRLTVV.

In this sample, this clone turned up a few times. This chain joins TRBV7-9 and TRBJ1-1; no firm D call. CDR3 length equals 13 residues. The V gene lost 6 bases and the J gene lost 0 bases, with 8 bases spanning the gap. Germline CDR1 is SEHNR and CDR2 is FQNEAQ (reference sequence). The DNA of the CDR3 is TGTGCCAGCAGACCTACACTGAACACTGAAGCTTTCTTT. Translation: CASRPTLNTEAFF.

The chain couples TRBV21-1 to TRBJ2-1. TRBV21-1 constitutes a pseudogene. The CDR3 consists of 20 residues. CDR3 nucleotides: TGTGCCAGCAGCAAAGTTATGTTTGGTCTGTATTCCCCCTCCTACAATGAGCAGTTCTTC. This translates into CASSKVMFGLYSPSYNEQFF.

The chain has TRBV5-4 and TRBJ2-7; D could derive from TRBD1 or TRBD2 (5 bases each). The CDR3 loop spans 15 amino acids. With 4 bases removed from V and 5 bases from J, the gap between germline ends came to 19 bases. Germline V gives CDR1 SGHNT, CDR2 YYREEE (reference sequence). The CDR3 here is CASSQSPGGFHEQYV. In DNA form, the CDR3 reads TGTGCCAGCAGCCAATCCCCTGGGGGTTTCCACGAGCAGTACGTC.